This TCR beta chain appears in the sequencing data of a study of cytomegalovirus exposure and HLA in healthy donors. Findings of the study overall: Looking again later, the authors saw that most CMV-associated TCR beta chains seemed HLA-restricted. Other equally common chains were less clonally expanded than HLA-associated TCR beta chains, a later analysis showed.

Primers for the PCR totalled 60 Vbeta and 13 Jbeta. Measured with immunoSEQ multiplex PCR; TCRdb has only the in-frame clones, and not every one. The profile shows approximately 150,000 clones, around 80% of them singletons. Concerning this clone: Its antigen is currently unknown.

Participants comprised healthy donors of bone marrow. Germline lookup yields CDR1 SGHDT and CDR2 YYEEEE. The V end lost 2 bases, the J end lost 2 bases, and 10 bases lay between the germline ends. The CDR3 length is 14 residues. The chain carries TRBV5-6 and TRBJ2-5; maybe TRBD1 (6 bases). The sequence was obtained from a woman aged 40 to 49 in good health and CMV-seronegative. Material: PBMCs. The CDR3 protein is CASSFPGQQETQYF. CDR3 in DNA: TGTGCCAGCAGCTTCCCCGGACAGCAAGAGACCCAGTACTTC. The whole variable domain, filled in from reference TRBV5-6 and TRBJ2-5, reads DAGVTQSPTHLIKTRGQQVTLRCSPKSGHDTVSWYQQALGQGPQFIFQYYEEEERQRGNFPDRFSGHQFPNYSSELNVNALLLGDSALYLCASSFPGQQETQYFGPGTRLLVL.